The 30 T cell receptor beta chains below all came from one sample that was sequenced in a study of cytomegalovirus exposure and HLA in healthy donors. PCR employed 60 Vbeta and 13 Jbeta primers. Repertoires were generated with immunoSEQ multiplex PCR, while TCRdb's copy carries only in-frame clones and drops some. Of 130,000 or so clones in the sample, approximately 80% were seen once. Material: PBMCs. The receptors were sampled from a female donor in good health and CMV-seronegative.

This rearrangement joins TRBV28 to TRBJ1-4; the D is unclear. The CDR3 runs to 16 residues. V lost 5 bases to trimming and J lost 6 bases, with 19 bases between them. The germline CDR1 and CDR2 sequences are MDHEN and SYDVKM. CDR3 DNA sequence: TGTGCCAGCAGTCTCCCCAACCCCGTAGGAGATGAAAAACTGTTTTTT. Encoded protein: CASSLPNPVGDEKLFF.

This chain uses TRBV28 with TRBJ1-1, with a tentative D call TRBD1 (6 bases). This CDR3 is built from 15 residues. Deletions cut 6 bases from V and 3 bases from J, with 17 bases between. CDR1 is MDHEN, CDR2 SYDVKM, per germline. The CDR3, as DNA: TGTGCCAGCAGCCCCGGACAGAGAGGGGACACTGAAGCTTTCTTT. This codes for CASSPGQRGDTEAFF.

The V and J genes are TRBV28 and TRBJ2-7; D is perhaps TRBD2 (6 bases). This CDR3 contains 14 residues. Trimming shortened V by 8 bases and J by 6 bases, and 20 bases separated the two germline ends. Looked up from germline, CDR1 is MDHEN and CDR2 is SYDVKM. The DNA for the CDR3 is TGTGCCAGCGGCCGGGACTTCCTGGTCGTCGAGCAGTACTTC. This codes for CASGRDFLVVEQYF.

The rearrangement uses TRBV4-1 and TRBJ2-1; 7 bases align to TRBD2. Germline assignment: CDR1 MGHRA and CDR2 YSYEKL. CDR3 length: 16 residues. J lost 9 bases, V lost 0 bases, and 11 bases had no gene match. The CDR3 DNA sequence: TGCGCCAGCAGCCAAGATGGGGGAGCGGGAAGTTCTGAGCAGTTCTTC. Encoded protein: CASSQDGGAGSSEQFF.

The V and J genes are TRBV28 and TRBJ2-5, with a weak D call TRBD1 (5 bases). V lost 3 bases to trimming and J lost 5 bases, with 10 bases between them. The length of the CDR3 is 13 residues. Germline-derived CDR1 and CDR2 are MDHEN and SYDVKM. In nucleotides, the CDR3 is TGTGCCAGCAGTTTGCAGCAGGGTGAGACCCAGTACTTC. Amino acid sequence: CASSLQQGETQYF.

This chain's CDR3 is CASSWTGSYEQYF. The CDR3 DNA follows: TGTGCCAGCAGTTGGACAGGGAGCTACGAGCAGTACTTC. J is TRBJ2-5 and V is TRBV28; 8 bases match TRBD1. The J call may be incorrect, as the DNA end agrees better with TRBJ2-7. CDR1 is MDHEN, CDR2 SYDVKM, per germline. The CDR3 runs to 13 residues.

V usage is TRBV11-2 and J usage is TRBJ2-3; TRBD2 might be the D (6 bases). The CDR3 has 16 amino acids. From germline, CDR1 is SGHAT and CDR2 FQNNGV. Between the trimmed V and J ends, which lost 2 bases and 0 bases, there was a span of 12 bases. CDR3 sequence: CASSLIIAGSTDTQYF. Written as DNA, the CDR3 is TGTGCCAGCAGCTTAATAATCGCGGGAAGCACAGATACGCAGTATTTT.

The chain uses TRBV5-1 and TRBJ2-2, with D uncertain. CDR3 length: 16 residues. Trimming removed 0 bases at V and 0 bases at J, with 9 bases between. CDR1 SGHRS and CDR2 YFSETQ come from the germline V gene. CDR3 in amino acids: CASSLEHSSNTGELFF. The CDR3 region has the DNA TGCGCCAGCAGCTTGGAGCATTCTTCGAACACCGGGGAGCTGTTTTTT.

This clone was observed a single time. CDR3 residues: CASSRDYPTGELFF. The CDR3 DNA reads TGTGCCAGCAGCCGGGACTACCCAACCGGGGAGCTGTTTTTT. The rearrangement links TRBV7-3 to TRBJ2-2; TRBD2 matches at 7 bases. There are 14 residues in the CDR3. The V segment lost 5 bases and the J segment 5 bases; nucleotides outside the gene matches: 5. CDR1 and CDR2 (germline): SGHTA, FQGTGA.

CDR3 sequence: CASSPSLAYEQYF. CDR3 coding DNA: TGTGCCAGCAGCCCGAGTTTAGCCTACGAGCAGTACTTC. This chain uses TRBV7-9 with TRBJ2-7; D not resolved. The V gene lost 5 bases and the J gene lost 2 bases, with 10 bases spanning the gap. The CDR3 has 13 residues. CDR1 is SEHNR and CDR2 is FQNEAQ in the germline V gene (reference sequence).

On this clone: Within the sample, other DNA sequences also encode this same CDR3. The chain has TRBV2 and TRBJ2-5; D possibly corresponds to TRBD1 (5 bases). V lost 4 bases and J 5 bases, leaving 11 bases between the germline ends. This CDR3 region has 13 residues. The V gene's germline CDR1 is SNHLY and CDR2 FYNNEI. CDR3 residues: CASSGQGRETQYF. DNA for the CDR3: TGTGCCAGCAGTGGGCAGGGTAGGGAGACCCAGTACTTC.

This chain uses TRBV7-8 with TRBJ2-7, with 14 bases aligning to TRBD2. The CDR3 is 16 amino acids. V was pared by 4 bases and J by 5 bases, with 7 bases of the junction left unmatched. Germline CDR1 and CDR2: SGHVS and FQNEAQ. Written as DNA, the CDR3 is TGTGCCAGCAGCTCAGGGACTAGCGGGAGATTTAACGAGCAGTACTTC. Translating gives CASSSGTSGRFNEQYF.

In its sample, this clone is medium-sized (0.01 to 0.1%). The V and J genes are TRBV7-2 and TRBJ1-2; D not resolved. The CDR3 sequence is 16 residues long. V dropped 5 bases and J dropped 5 bases, with 21 bases sitting between them. Germline assignment: CDR1 SGHTA and CDR2 FQGNSA. CDR3 in DNA: TGTGCCAGCAGCCTAAGCGCCGCGACGGGAGGTTATGGCTACACCTTC. Translation: CASSLSAATGGYGYTF.

A word on this clone: Other DNA sequences in this sample translate to the same CDR3. The chain recombines TRBV5-1 with TRBJ2-3; the D is unclear. The germline gives CDR1 SGHRS, CDR2 YFSETQ. V was trimmed by 0 bases and J by 0 bases, leaving 8 bases between them. There are 15 residues in the CDR3. In DNA, the CDR3 is TGCGCCAGCAGCTTGGACAGAGCTAGCACAGATACGCAGTATTTT. Protein sequence: CASSLDRASTDTQYF.

The chain is built from TRBV4-3 and TRBJ2-1; the match to TRBD2 covers 8 bases. J was trimmed by 8 bases and V by 0 bases; bases with no gene match: 15. Germline V gives CDR1 LGHNA, CDR2 YSLEER. The CDR3 contains 18 residues. The CDR3 region is CASSQDPGFSGSPHEQFF. The CDR3 nucleotides read TGCGCCAGCAGCCAAGATCCGGGGTTCAGCGGGAGTCCCCATGAGCAGTTCTTC.

The chain combines TRBV5-6 with TRBJ2-7; maybe TRBD2 (7 bases). The CDR3 is 14 residues long. Between the trimmed V and J ends, which lost 1 base and 7 bases, there was a span of 15 bases. Per germline, CDR1 SGHDT and CDR2 YYEEEE. The CDR3 reads CASSLSGGGGEQYF. In DNA, the CDR3 is TGTGCCAGCAGCTTGTCGGGGGGAGGGGGGGAGCAGTACTTC.

The gene calls are TRBV7-2 and TRBJ1-3; D uncertain. V dropped 1 base and J dropped 10 bases, with 11 bases sitting between them. The germline V gene encodes CDR1 SGHTA and CDR2 FQGNSA. The length of the CDR3 is 13 residues. CDR3 DNA sequence: TGTGCCAGCAGCTTAGGGATAAGGGAGACCATATATTTT. Protein sequence: CASSLGIRETIYF.

The chain is built from TRBV9 and TRBJ2-3; no reliable D call. The CDR3 contains 14 residues. Between the trimmed V and J ends, which lost 3 bases and 4 bases, there was a span of 12 bases. Germline V gene data show CDR1 as SGDLS and CDR2 as YYNGEE. The CDR3 coding sequence is TGTGCCAGCAGCGACTACCAAGATGCAGATACGCAGTATTTT. Amino acid sequence: CASSDYQDADTQYF.

The J gene is TRBJ2-5, the V gene TRBV6-6; 8 positions agree with TRBD2. Germline assignment: CDR1 MNHNY and CDR2 SVGAGI (reference sequence). The V gene end was trimmed by 5 bases and the J gene end by 1 base; junction bases not matched to a gene: 9. The CDR3 has 16 residues. Here the CDR3 reads CASSGREDTTQETQYF. The CDR3 region has the DNA TGTGCCAGCAGTGGGCGGGAGGACACTACCCAAGAGACCCAGTACTTC.

This sequence joins TRBV7-9 and TRBJ1-2; a weak D match, TRBD1 (6 bases). The CDR3 has 14 residues. In germline, CDR1 is SEHNR, CDR2 FQNEAQ (reference sequence). With 1 base removed from V and 6 bases from J, the gap between germline ends came to 12 bases. The CDR3 is CASSLVRGIDGYTF. The CDR3 DNA reads TGTGCCAGCAGCTTAGTCAGGGGTATAGATGGCTACACCTTC.

Only one count was recorded for this clone. The chain uses TRBV27 and TRBJ2-3, with 9 bases matching TRBD2. V lost 4 bases, J lost 3 bases, and 8 bases stayed unmatched. The germline V gene has CDR1 MNHEY and CDR2 SMNVEV (reference sequence). This CDR3 has 16 amino acids. The CDR3 loop is CASSSWGLAGTDTQYF. The DNA for the CDR3 is TGTGCCAGCAGTTCCTGGGGGCTAGCGGGAACAGATACGCAGTATTTT.

The chain has TRBV15 and TRBJ2-1; D uncertain. V was cut by 0 bases and J by 5 bases, with 5 bases left in between. The CDR3 length is 13 residues. Germline V gives CDR1 LNHNV, CDR2 YYDKDF (reference sequence). CDR3 DNA sequence: TGTGCCACCAGCAGAGATCAGGACAATGAGCAGTTCTTC. Residues: CATSRDQDNEQFF. Using reference TRBV15 and TRBJ2-1 for the parts outside the CDR3, the full variable domain is DAMVIQNPRYQVTQFGKPVTLSCSQTLNHNVMYWYQQKSSQAPKLLFHYYDKDFNNEADTPDNFQSRRPNTSFCFLDIRSPGLGDTAMYLCATSRDQDNEQFFGPGTRLTVL.

The chain combines TRBV5-1 with TRBJ2-5, with TRBD2 matching 11 bases. This CDR3 has 16 amino acids. After removal of 7 bases from V and 3 bases from J, the junction contained 11 bases not matched to a gene. Germline values: CDR1 SGHRS, CDR2 YFSETQ. CDR3 sequence (DNA): TGCGCCAGCGGACCGACTAGCGGGAAAAGCGAAGAGACCCAGTACTTC. It translates to CASGPTSGKSEETQYF.

This clone turned up a few times. V gene TRBV28 combines with J gene TRBJ1-1, with TRBD1 matching over 7 bases. The CDR3 extends over 13 amino acids. The J segment lost 5 bases and the V segment lost 7 bases, leaving 7 bases of the junction unmatched. Germline assignment: CDR1 MDHEN and CDR2 SYDVKM. The DNA of the CDR3 is TGTGCCAGCATACCAGGGGGTAGGACTGAAGCTTTCTTT. Protein: CASIPGGRTEAFF.

This clone was seen a few times. The gene calls are TRBV2 and TRBJ2-3; TRBD2 matches at 9 bases. V lost 4 bases and J lost 0; bases outside the gene matches: 5. The CDR3 sequence is 16 residues long. Germline V gene data show CDR1 as SNHLY and CDR2 as FYNNEI. CDR3 in amino acids: CASSVGLATSTDTQYF. The CDR3, as DNA: TGTGCCAGCAGTGTTGGACTAGCGACGAGCACAGATACGCAGTATTTT.

Remarks on this clone: The identical CDR3 is also encoded by other nucleotide sequences in the sample. The chain is built from TRBV7-9 and TRBJ2-7; 12 nucleotides align to TRBD2. The CDR3 has 18 residues. Trimming cost V 3 bases and J 1 base; bases outside gene matches: 10. The germline CDR1 and CDR2 sequences are SEHNR and FQNEAQ (reference sequence). CDR3 nucleotides: TGTGCCAGCAGCTTTAGGCTAGCGGGAGGGCCCCGGTCCTACGAGCAGTACTTC. It yields the protein CASSFRLAGGPRSYEQYF.

The chain is built from TRBV7-2 and TRBJ1-1; the D gene is possibly TRBD1 (6 bases). Germline V CDR1 and CDR2: SGHTA, FQGNSA. The CDR3 is made up of 14 amino acids. Between the trimmed V and J ends, which lost 5 bases and 0 bases, there was a span of 10 bases. CDR3 protein: CASSLQGLNTEAFF. Here the CDR3 DNA reads TGTGCCAGCAGCCTACAGGGTCTGAACACTGAAGCTTTCTTT.

This clone was seen more than once but under ten times. The identical CDR3 is also encoded by other nucleotide sequences in the sample. This chain joins TRBV5-4 and TRBJ2-1, with TRBD2 identical over 7 bases. V was pared by 0 bases and J by 1 base, with 10 bases of the junction left unmatched. This CDR3 spans 18 amino acids. Germline V lookup: CDR1 SGHNT, CDR2 YYREEE (reference sequence). The CDR3 nucleotides are TGTGCCAGCAGCTTGGAGGGACGCCTAGCGGCATCCTACAATGAGCAGTTCTTC. Translation: CASSLEGRLAASYNEQFF.

In this sample, this clone turned up a few times. The chain couples TRBV19 to TRBJ1-1, with TRBD1 matching over 7 bases. The CDR3 sequence is 14 residues long. The V and J ends lost 4 bases and 1 base, in that order; junction bases with no gene match: 3. Germline V CDR1 and CDR2: LNHDA, SQIVND (reference sequence). The CDR3 DNA sequence: TGTGCCAGTAGTAACAGGGGTAAGAACACTGAAGCTTTCTTT. Its translation is CASSNRGKNTEAFF.

This clone was seen a handful of times. The V call is TRBV5-1, the J call TRBJ2-7, with 11 bases fitting TRBD2. The trim removed 3 bases at V and 7 bases at J, leaving 9 bases unmatched. CDR3 length: 15 residues. Germline V CDR1 and CDR2: SGHRS, YFSETQ. The DNA for the CDR3 is TGCGCCAGCAGCTCATTAGCGGGAGGGCTGAGGGAGCAGTACTTC. Translated: CASSSLAGGLREQYF. The whole variable domain, remainder taken from reference TRBV5-1 and TRBJ2-7, is KAGVTQTPRYLIKTRGQQVTLSCSPISGHRSVSWYQQTPGQGLQFLFEYFSETQRNKGNFPGRFSGRQFSNSRSEMNVSTLELGDSALYLCASSSLAGGLREQYFGPGTRLTVT.